What follows are 13 T cell receptor beta chains derived from one specimen sequenced in a study of blood T cells in healthy people across ages. Using a J-beta primer mix together with a sample-barcoded 5' primer, a second PCR was run for about 6 to 12 cycles. TCRdb processed the 5' RACE reads anew with MiXCR; each CDR3 protein has one entry. The profile shows about 900,000 distinct CDR3 sequences, about 59% of them singletons. Sequenced: blood. These TCRs come from a man aged 30 to 45 in good health.

This chain links TRBV6-2 or TRBV6-3 with TRBJ2-1, with 7 bases that match TRBD2. Per the germline V gene, CDR1 is MNHEY and CDR2 is SVGEGT. The CDR3 consists of 13 residues. V was pared by 3 bases and J by 7 bases, with 3 bases of the junction left unmatched. This CDR3 reads CASSYTSENEQFF. The CDR3 nucleotides are TGTGCCAGCAGTTATACTAGCGAGAATGAGCAGTTCTTC.

The chain joins TRBV27 to TRBJ1-2, with 8 bases matching TRBD1. The CDR3 totals 14 residues. Germline V gene sequence: CDR1 MNHEY, CDR2 SMNVEV (reference sequence). Unmatched junction bases numbered 5, after V lost 3 bases and J lost 5 bases. CDR3 coding DNA: TGTGCCAGCAGTTTGAATAACAGGGGGTATGGCTACACCTTC. Its protein is CASSLNNRGYGYTF.

This chain uses TRBV12-3 or TRBV12-4 with TRBJ2-7, with D perhaps matching TRBD2 (7 bases). The CDR3 is 16 residues long. Trimming stripped 5 bases from V and 0 bases from J, with 17 bases between. Written as DNA, the CDR3 is TGTGCCAGCAGTCCGCAAGTGGGAGGGGGCTCCTACGAGCAGTACTTC. Translation: CASSPQVGGGSYEQYF.

The rearrangement joins TRBV12-3 or TRBV12-4 to TRBJ2-7; D remains unclear. Trimming took off 3 bases at V and 3 bases at J, with 21 bases between the two ends. The CDR3 sequence is 17 residues long. This chain's CDR3 is CASSFYRGYLPIYEQYF. The CDR3 bases are TGTGCCAGCAGTTTTTATCGTGGCTACCTACCCATCTACGAGCAGTACTTC.

This clonotype has just a few counts. CDR3 bases: TGTGCCAGCAGCCCTAGGGACAGCCTATTAGCTAACTATGGCTACACCTTC. This translates into CASSPRDSLLANYGYTF. J is TRBJ1-2 and V is TRBV28; 7 bases map to TRBD1. Germline V lookup: CDR1 MDHEN, CDR2 SYDVKM. Trimming removed 6 bases from V and 0 bases from J; junction bases left unmatched: 13. This CDR3 spans 17 amino acids.

The V gene is TRBV7-9, the J gene TRBJ2-5; D gene ambiguous. Looked up from germline, CDR1 is SEHNR and CDR2 is FQNEAQ (reference sequence). This CDR3 comprises 16 residues. V was pared by 1 base and J by 2 bases, with 14 bases between. The DNA of the CDR3 is TGTGCCAGCAGCTTAGTAGGGATGGAGCGACAAGAGACCCAGTACTTC. Its translation: CASSLVGMERQETQYF.

Only one count was recorded for this clonotype. The V gene is TRBV7-3, the J gene TRBJ1-5; 7 nucleotides line up with TRBD1. Trimming at V came to 5 bases and at J to 5 bases, leaving 3 bases not matched to a gene. Germline CDR1 and CDR2: SGHTA and FQGTGA. This CDR3 is built from 13 residues. CDR3 bases: TGTGCCAGCAGCGACAGGGCGGATCAGCCCCAGCATTTT. Encoded protein: CASSDRADQPQHF. The variable domain in full, with the rest retrieved from reference TRBV7-3 and TRBJ1-5, is GAGVSQTPSNKVTEKGKYVELRCDPISGHTALYWYRQSLGQGPEFLIYFQGTGAADDSGLPNDRFFAVRPEGSVSTLKIQRTERGDSAVYLCASSDRADQPQHFGDGTRLSIL.

V and J are TRBV12-3 or TRBV12-4 and TRBJ1-6; TRBD1 agrees at 9 bases. V lost 3 bases and J lost 9; bases outside the gene matches: 3. CDR3 length: 14 residues. The CDR3 DNA is TGTGCCAGCAGTTTCACAGGGGGCATTTCACCCCTCCACTTT. Protein sequence: CASSFTGGISPLHF.

The chain carries TRBV5-1 and TRBJ2-3; possibly TRBD2 for D (5 bases). CDR1 and CDR2 (germline): SGHRS, YFSETQ. The CDR3 contains 18 residues. V dropped 0 bases and J dropped 1 base, with 18 bases sitting between them. CDR3 in amino acids: CASSLGEPDRRRTDTQYF. CDR3 DNA: TGCGCCAGCAGCTTGGGCGAGCCAGACCGGAGGCGCACAGATACGCAGTATTTT.

The V call is TRBV29-1, the J call TRBJ2-1; perhaps TRBD2 as D (6 bases). Germline V gene data show CDR1 as SQVTM and CDR2 as ANQGSEA. The CDR3 extends over 12 amino acids. The ends were cut back, 7 bases at V and 9 bases at J, with 16 bases in the middle. Here the CDR3 reads CSGQSGGGEQFF. CDR3 sequence (DNA): TGCAGCGGACAGTCCGGGGGAGGTGAGCAGTTCTTC.

The V call is TRBV5-1, the J call TRBJ1-6; 8 bases match TRBD1. This CDR3 contains 15 residues. V dropped 4 bases and J dropped 7; count of bases not matched to a gene: 7. Germline values: CDR1 SGHRS, CDR2 YFSETQ. The CDR3: CASSPGTGENSPLHF. In nucleotides, the CDR3 is TGCGCCAGCAGCCCGGGGACAGGAGAAAATTCACCCCTCCACTTT.

This clonotype has a handful of counts. The CDR3 loop reads CASSPLTLTGDTQYF. CDR3 sequence (DNA): TGTGCCAGCAGTCCACTTACTCTGACGGGAGATACGCAGTATTTT. The rearrangement uses TRBV28 and TRBJ2-3; D remains unclear. Trimming left V 5 bases short and J 5 bases short, with 17 bases between. Looked up from germline, CDR1 is MDHEN and CDR2 is SYDVKM. There are 15 residues in the CDR3.

On this clonotype: A junction boundary mismatches the germline segment, possibly from a read error. The CDR3 bases are TGTGCCAACAGCTCTGGACAGGGGCTTAACTATGGCTACACCTTC. Protein product: CANSSGQGLNYGYTF. The chain uses TRBV7-9 and TRBJ1-2, with 9 nucleotides matching TRBD1. CDR3 size: 15 residues. Germline assignment: CDR1 SEHNR and CDR2 FQNEAQ (reference sequence).